This T cell receptor beta chain was found in a study of shared clonotypes between healthy human individuals. To note about this clone: One end of the junction is discordant with germline, which a read error may explain.

Terminally differentiated effector memory CD45RA+ cells were excluded by CCR7 positive selection of CD45RO-negative cells. The data were produced by immunoSEQ multiplex PCR, yet TCRdb's version contains in-frame clones alone and is incomplete. The sample contains about 2.1 million clones, 90% to 95% of which appear only once. From germline, CDR1 is MNHEY and CDR2 SMNVEV (reference sequence). CDR3 length equals 15 residues. The chain combines TRBV27 with TRBJ2-2; tentatively, D is TRBD2 (5 bases). Sequenced material: naive CD8+ T cells from PBMCs. This sequence was found in a man aged 18 to 35 in good health. Some clones in this sample may be carry-over from other donors' samples. The DNA for the CDR3 is TGTGCCAGCAGTTTATCAGTCGCGGACTCCGGCGAGCTGTTTTTT. Translation gives CASSLSVADSGELFF.